This is a list of T cell receptor beta chains from one sample in a study of T-cell memory formation after mild COVID-19. TCRdb re-analysed the 5' RACE reads in MiXCR, keeping a single row per CDR3 protein. The sample yields more than 150,000 distinct CDR3 sequences, 15% to 20% seen once. The sample was PBMCs or a T cell subset sorted from them (not recorded which). The receptor set was obtained from a man between 18 and 29 years old who had mild COVID-19 (a few samples of this study predate the infection). Cell type and time point are not known. Both conserved end residues are part of each CDR3. D genes are given only for firm matches. Clone size appears in some rows only: once, few, many, or a class for an expanded clone.

clone_size j_call d_call v_call cdr3_nt cdr3_aa
. TRBJ1-2 . TRBV12-3/TRBV12-4 TGTGCCAGCAGCCAAGACGACTATGGCTACACCTTC CASSQDDYGYTF
many TRBJ2-3 . TRBV12-3/TRBV12-4 TGTGCCAGCACCACCGGGGATAGCCCGGGAGATACGCAGTATTTT CASTTGDSPGDTQYF
. TRBJ1-3 . TRBV24-1 TGTGCCACCAGCGCGGACTTCGGCAACACCATATATTTT CATSADFGNTIYF
few TRBJ2-3 . TRBV11-1 TGTGCCAGCAGCTTTCCAGGGAAATCAGATACGCAGTATTTT CASSFPGKSDTQYF
. TRBJ2-7 TRBD1 TRBV10-3 TGTGCCATCCTGGGTACAGGGGGCTACGAGCAGTACTTC CAILGTGGYEQYF
few TRBJ2-1 . TRBV5-1 TGCGCCAGCAGCTCCCCGACCAATGAGCAGTTCTTC CASSSPTNEQFF
. TRBJ2-1 . TRBV7-3 TGTGCCAGCAGCCAGAAGGACGGACTGCCGGAATTCTTC CASSQKDGLPEFF
few TRBJ1-3 . TRBV3-1 TGTGCCAGCAGCCCGGATGCAGGGTATGGAAACACCATATATTTT CASSPDAGYGNTIYF
. TRBJ2-1 . TRBV7-2 TGTGCCAGCAGCTTAAATGTCGAGCTTGAGCAGTTCTTC CASSLNVELEQFF
. TRBJ2-3 TRBD2 TRBV6-2/TRBV6-3 TGTGCCAGCAGTTACCGTGCAGCGGGGGGGCCAACAGATACGCAGTATTTT CASSYRAAGGPTDTQYF
. TRBJ2-1 TRBD1 TRBV15 TGTGCCACCAGCAGAGGACAGGGAATCGGTGAGCAGTTCTTC CATSRGQGIGEQFF
few TRBJ1-6 . TRBV5-1 TGCGCCAGCAGCTTGGAGGCGATAGGTAATTCACCCCTCCACTTT CASSLEAIGNSPLHF
. TRBJ2-7 . TRBV18 TGTGCCAGCTCACCCCCCGACGGGCAGGGAAACTCCTACGAGCAGTACTTC CASSPPDGQGNSYEQYF
. TRBJ2-3 . TRBV30 TGTGCCTGGACCCAAGGGGGGGATACGCAGTATTTT CAWTQGGDTQYF
few TRBJ1-2 . TRBV2 TGTGCCAGCAGCCTGTCGGCTTATGGCTACACCTTC CASSLSAYGYTF
. TRBJ2-2 TRBD1 TRBV6-6 TGTGCCAGCAGTTACTTACCTCCGGGACAGGGGAACACCGGGGAGCTGTTTTTT CASSYLPPGQGNTGELFF
. TRBJ2-6 . TRBV18 TGTGCCAGCTCGCCCTATGCCGGGGCCAACGTCCTGACTTTC CASSPYAGANVLTF
. TRBJ2-1 TRBD2 TRBV7-2 TGTGCCAGCAGCTTAGCGACTAGCGGTTACAATGAGCAGTTCTTC CASSLATSGYNEQFF
few TRBJ1-4 . TRBV5-8 TGTGCCAGCAGCTTGTGGTTGGGTTCTAATGAAAAACTGTTTTTT CASSLWLGSNEKLFF
. TRBJ2-7 . TRBV29-1 TGCAGCGTTGTAGAAATACCGGGCCCTATCTACGAGCAGTACTTC CSVVEIPGPIYEQYF
many TRBJ2-3 TRBD2 TRBV7-9 TGTGCCAGCAGCGAGGGGCTAGCGGGGGCCACAGATACGCAGTATTTT CASSEGLAGATDTQYF
few TRBJ2-3 TRBD2 TRBV24-1 TGTGCCACAGGAGCGGGGGACACAGATACGCAGTATTTT CATGAGDTDTQYF
. TRBJ2-7 TRBD2 TRBV20-1 TGCAGTGTTTGGCGGGCGGGGGCCTACGAGCAGTACTTC CSVWRAGAYEQYF
few TRBJ1-4 . TRBV7-6 TGTGCCAGCAGCTTAACGCCATCTGGAGAAAAACTGTTTTTT CASSLTPSGEKLFF
few TRBJ2-1 TRBD1 TRBV6-5 TGTGCCAGCAGTTTAGGGGACAGGGTCAATGAGCAGTTCTTC CASSLGDRVNEQFF
. TRBJ1-5 . TRBV18 TGTGCCAGCTCACCACTGGACAGCAAGGAGCCCCAGCATTTT CASSPLDSKEPQHF
few TRBJ1-4 TRBD1 TRBV28 TGTGCCAGCAGTCCGCGACAGGGGGCTGGTGAAAAACTGTTTTTT CASSPRQGAGEKLFF
many TRBJ1-1 . TRBV24-1 TGTGCCACCAGTCAGGGGACTGAAGCTTTCTTT CATSQGTEAFF
few TRBJ2-5 . TRBV5-1 TGCGCCAGCAGCTTGGATCCGCTCCAAGAGACCCAGTACTTC CASSLDPLQETQYF
once TRBJ2-5 TRBD1 TRBV25-1 TGTGCCAGCAGTGAACCCCGGACAGGCCAAGAGACCCAGTACTTC CASSEPRTGQETQYF
few TRBJ2-6 . TRBV7-2 TGTGCCAGCAGCTCCCTCAGGGTCCACGGGGCCAACGTCCTGACTTTC CASSSLRVHGANVLTF
. TRBJ1-6 . TRBV7-9 TGTGCCAGCAGCCTTTTGGGACTCGGACTAAATAATTCACCCCTCCACTTT CASSLLGLGLNNSPLHF
few TRBJ2-7 TRBD1 TRBV13 TGTGCCAGCAGCGCCGACAGGGTCTACGAGCAGTACTTC CASSADRVYEQYF
. TRBJ2-1 . TRBV15 TGTGCCACCCAGGGGAGCGGCGCCTACAATGAGCAGTTCTTC CATQGSGAYNEQFF
. TRBJ1-3 . TRBV6-5 TGTGCCAGCACCCGCACAGCTGGAAACACCATATATTTT CASTRTAGNTIYF
many TRBJ1-3 . TRBV20-1 TGCAGTGCTACGGACATCGAATTTACTGGAAACACCATATATTTT CSATDIEFTGNTIYF
. TRBJ2-3 TRBD2 TRBV7-2 TGTGCCAGCAACCCTAGCGGGGTTAGCACAGATACGCAGTATTTT CASNPSGVSTDTQYF
. TRBJ1-2 . TRBV12-3/TRBV12-4 TGTGCCAGCAGCCTGGGCGGGGCCGGGTCCTACACCTTC CASSLGGAGSYTF
few TRBJ1-5 . TRBV6-5 TGTGCCAGCAGTTACTCAAGAGGGGGCAATCAGCCCCAGCATTTT CASSYSRGGNQPQHF
few TRBJ2-1 . TRBV5-1 TGCGCCAGCAGCTTCCGGGGGGCAAGTGGAGATGAGCAGTTCTTC CASSFRGASGDEQFF
. TRBJ2-3 TRBD1 TRBV19 TGTGCCAGTCCCCCCCGACAGGGGACAGGGGAGGATCCAGATACGCAGTATTTT CASPPRQGTGEDPDTQYF
. TRBJ2-1 TRBD2 TRBV19 TGTGCCAGTAGTATAGGCGGGGGGGCCCCCGGGCAGTTCTTC CASSIGGGAPGQFF
. TRBJ2-3 TRBD2 TRBV6-6 TGTGCCAGCAGTTACTCGACGCGGCTAGCGGGGAGCACAGATACGCAGTATTTT CASSYSTRLAGSTDTQYF
few TRBJ1-5 . TRBV6-1 TGTGCCAGCAGTCCAATCCCGGATCAGCCCCAGCATTTT CASSPIPDQPQHF
. TRBJ1-1 TRBD1 TRBV20-1 TGCAGTGCTAGAGAGGGACAGGGCACTGAAGCTTTCTTT CSAREGQGTEAFF
few TRBJ2-5 . TRBV7-3 TGTGCCAGCAGTTCCGGGACACAAGAGACCCAGTACTTC CASSSGTQETQYF
. TRBJ1-2 TRBD1 TRBV7-2 TGTGCCAGCAGCTCGGGACAGCCAAGGAGAAGCTATGGCTACACCTTC CASSSGQPRRSYGYTF
. TRBJ2-3 . TRBV6-2/TRBV6-3 TGTGCCAGCAGCCGCCGAACAGATACGCAGTATTTT CASSRRTDTQYF
. TRBJ1-2 . TRBV13 TGTGCCAGCAGCTTGCGGTGGAACTATGGCTACACCTTC CASSLRWNYGYTF
. TRBJ2-5 TRBD2 TRBV7-6 TGTGCCAGCAGCTTAGCGGCACTAGCGGGGCCCACGGACCAGTACTTC CASSLAALAGPTDQYF
. TRBJ2-7 TRBD2 TRBV6-7 TGTGCCAGCGCTGGGAGGGTTACCACTCGGACCACCGAGCAGTACTTC CASAGRVTTRTTEQYF
few TRBJ2-2 . TRBV5-1 TGCGCCAGCAGCGCCGACCGTCCCAACACCGGGGAGCTGTTTTTT CASSADRPNTGELFF
few TRBJ1-1 . TRBV18 TGTGCCAGCTCACCACCAAGTAGATCCCCTTATGAGGCTGAAGCTTTCTTT CASSPPSRSPYEAEAFF
. TRBJ1-1 . TRBV21-1 TGTGCCAGCACAGGGGACATAGACACTGAAGCTTTCTTT CASTGDIDTEAFF
. TRBJ2-2 TRBD2 TRBV3-1 TGTGCCAGCAGCCTTACTAGCGCCGGGGAGCTGTTTTTT CASSLTSAGELFF
few TRBJ2-5 . TRBV20-1 TGCAGTGCTCCTTCTGGGGGAAGCATGGAGACCCAGTACTTC CSAPSGGSMETQYF
few TRBJ2-7 . TRBV5-1 TGCGCCAGCAGCCCCCTGAGAATCGCCTACGAGCAGTACTTC CASSPLRIAYEQYF